This T cell receptor (beta chain) was sequenced for a study of blood T cell repertoires in COVID-19. Across the study: COVID-19 samples from acute and convalescent phases originated in the United States, Italy and Spain.

Original methodology: Amplification of reference gene primers was used by the study to estimate nucleated cell counts. The data were produced by immunoSEQ multiplex PCR, yet TCRdb's version contains in-frame clones alone and is incomplete. The V and J calls and clone size were taken over from that table, and D and trimming were inferred from the DNA. In the table there are about 94,000 clones, around 84% of which are singletons. With 3 bases clipped from V and 8 bases from J, the junction kept 10 bases outside the gene matches. This CDR3 is 15 amino acids long. Germline V gene sequence: CDR1 SGDLS, CDR2 YYNGEE.

The clonotype comes from a woman aged 55-70 years in a cohort sampled during active or convalescent COVID-19. The sample comprised peripheral blood. This chain connects TRBV9 to TRBJ1-4; 7 bases are shared with TRBD1. CDR3 coding DNA: TGTGCCAGCAGCGCACAAGGGGGCGTGGGGGAAAAACTGTTTTTT. Protein sequence: CASSAQGGVGEKLFF.